This T cell receptor (beta chain) was identified during a study of cytomegalovirus exposure and HLA in healthy donors. Concerning this clone: What it binds is not known.

Notes on the study in general: The study listed 150 to 200 cytomegalovirus-associated TCR beta chains. Clonal expansion, a later analysis showed, was greater in HLA-associated TCR beta chains than in equally common others.

The primer mix had 60 Vbeta and 13 Jbeta primers. Profiling relied on immunoSEQ multiplex PCR, and the TCRdb table lists in-frame clones only, not all of them. This sample's table has around 74,000 clones. The CDR3 spans 16 residues. The germline V gene encodes CDR1 SQVTM and CDR2 ANQGSEA. J gave up 5 bases and V 7 bases, and 16 bases lay outside the gene matches. The rearrangement uses TRBV29-1 and TRBJ2-5; 10 bases fit TRBD2. This TCR was sampled from a man younger than 40 in good health and CMV-seronegative. The sequenced sample was PBMCs. The CDR3 sequence: CSADFGASGRRETQYF. The CDR3 nucleotides are TGCAGCGCTGACTTCGGGGCTAGCGGGAGAAGGGAGACCCAGTACTTC.